The clone carrying this TCR beta chain occurred a few times. Antigen specificity is unknown. The record originates from a study of neurological immune-mediated disorders. It was by 5'RACE with 10-nucleotide random UMIs that the cDNA was made. Using its own MiXCR run on the 5' RACE reads, TCRdb lists one record per CDR3 protein. The sample comprises some 66,000 distinct CDR3 sequences, under 5% of which are singletons, and 2.6% rests with the top ten. Study observations and caveats: One related-CDR3 cluster, which may be a signature, held the repertoires of 18 of 34 multiple sclerosis patients after phylogenetic grouping.

PBMCs numbering 2 million and stored at -80 C yielded the unsorted libraries. V shed 1 base and J shed 2 bases, with 1 base lying between them. CDR1 and CDR2 from the germline V gene are DFQATT and SNEGSKA (reference sequence). CDR3 size: 11 residues. The origin of this receptor is a man aged 50-60 years with multiple sclerosis. Sequenced input: PBMCs. The chain combines TRBV20-1 with TRBJ2-3; D not certain. CDR3 sequence: CSARATDTQYF. CDR3 nucleotides: TGCAGTGCTAGAGCCACAGATACGCAGTATTTT.